The clone carrying this T cell receptor (beta chain) showed up many times. Its antigen is unidentified. The CDR3 has 13 residues. The V gene end was trimmed by 2 bases and the J gene end by 7 bases; junction bases not matched to a gene: 3. Per the germline V gene, CDR1 is SGHVS and CDR2 is FNYEAQ. As originally analysed: Researchers built a distant-metastasis classifier for papillary thyroid cancer that drew on CDR3 differences across clinicopathological groups. TCRdb re-called the PCR reads via MiXCR. The V and J calls reflect TCRdb's pipeline rather than the authors' work. Altogether tens of thousands of clones are present, roughly 15% being singletons, with the ten largest covering roughly 15%. Nobody among the patients had been given any treatment before thyroid surgery. The source of the sample is a study of metastatic and nonmetastatic thyroid tumors. Study in general: The authors compared repertoires across blood and tumor or nodule tissue from malignant and benign thyroid patients. Study-level results: Benign nodules reportedly had significantly lower TCR beta diversity than malignant thyroid tumors in blood and tumor.

Sequencing input: tumor tissue. The receptor was isolated from a female donor with papillary thyroid cancer or a benign thyroid nodule (not recorded which). Some clones in this sample may be carry-over from other donors' samples. The chain carries TRBV7-6 and TRBJ2-7; 9 nucleotides match TRBD2. CDR3 nucleotide sequence: TGTGCCAGCAGCTTAAATAGCGGGAGAGAGCAGTACTTC. Translation gives CASSLNSGREQYF.